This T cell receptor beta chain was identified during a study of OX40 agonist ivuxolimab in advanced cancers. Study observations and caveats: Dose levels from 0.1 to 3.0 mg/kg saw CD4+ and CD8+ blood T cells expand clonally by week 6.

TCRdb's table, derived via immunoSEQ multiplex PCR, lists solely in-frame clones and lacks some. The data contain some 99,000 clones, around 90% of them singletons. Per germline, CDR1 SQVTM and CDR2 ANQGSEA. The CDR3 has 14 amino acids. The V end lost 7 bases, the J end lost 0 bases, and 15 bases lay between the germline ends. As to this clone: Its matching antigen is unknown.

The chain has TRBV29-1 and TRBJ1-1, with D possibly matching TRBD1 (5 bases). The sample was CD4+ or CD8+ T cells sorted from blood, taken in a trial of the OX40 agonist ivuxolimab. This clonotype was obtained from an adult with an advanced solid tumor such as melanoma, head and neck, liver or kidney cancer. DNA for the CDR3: TGCAGCGCTGGGGGGACGTCCATGAACACTGAAGCTTTCTTT. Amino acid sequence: CSAGGTSMNTEAFF.